These 19 T cell receptor beta chains came from one sample sequenced in a study of blood T cell repertoires in COVID-19 (dated by TCRdb to 2018 to 2021). Receptor libraries were prepared by the immunoSEQ multiplex PCR assay. In its TCRdb copy, this immuneACCESS table keeps in-frame sequences only and misses some clones. Where compared with another copy, unresolved V genes explain less than half of these, and the others have no known cause. In all, the sample holds approximately 390,000 clones, and around nine tenths of those were seen once. About 9.4% of the sample is taken by the ten largest. Specimen: PBMCs or T cells enriched from blood (not recorded which). Source of these receptors: a woman between 50 and 59 years old who had recovered from COVID-19.

The chain recombines TRBV25-1 with TRBJ1-2; D not certain. Germline CDR1 reads MGHDK; CDR2 reads SYGVNS. CDR3 length equals 14 residues. V lost 2 bases to trimming and J lost 5 bases, with 12 bases between them. CDR3 in DNA: TGTGCCAGCAGTGAAGCGGGATCGGTTTATGGCTACACCTTC. It yields the protein CASSEAGSVYGYTF.

V and J are TRBV25-1 and TRBJ2-7; 10 bases match TRBD1. J lost 1 base, V lost 4 bases, and 7 bases had no gene match. CDR3 size: 16 residues. The germline gives CDR1 MGHDK, CDR2 SYGVNS. CDR3 DNA: TGTGCCAGCAGTGGATACTGGGACAGGGGATCCTACGAGCAGTACTTC. Encoded protein: CASSGYWDRGSYEQYF.

The J gene is TRBJ1-1, the V gene TRBV2; D gene ambiguous. The V end was cut by 8 bases, the J end by 7 bases, with 8 bases between. There are 10 residues in the CDR3. The germline CDR1 and CDR2 sequences are SNHLY and FYNNEI. The CDR3 sequence is CASGRGEAFF. CDR3 DNA sequence: TGTGCCAGCGGCCGGGGTGAAGCTTTCTTT.

The chain recombines TRBV7-3 with TRBJ2-3, with D unresolved. Germline V gene sequence: CDR1 SGHTA, CDR2 FQGTGA. The CDR3 sequence is 13 residues long. Trimming took 5 bases from V and 4 from J, leaving 10 bases between them. The DNA for the CDR3 is TGTGCCAGCAGCCCCGCCAGGTCAGATACGCAGTATTTT. It codes for CASSPARSDTQYF.

The chain uses TRBV9 and TRBJ2-7; 11 bases map to TRBD2. V dropped 3 bases and J dropped 1; count of bases not matched to a gene: 6. Germline V gene lookup returns CDR1 SGDLS and CDR2 YYNGEE. The CDR3 runs 16 residues. The CDR3 loop reads CASSALSGGASYEQYF. The CDR3 DNA follows: TGTGCCAGCAGCGCCCTTAGCGGGGGGGCGTCCTACGAGCAGTACTTC.

The chain has TRBV27 and TRBJ1-2, with 8 positions matching TRBD1. V dropped 4 bases and J dropped 8; count of bases not matched to a gene: 9. The CDR3 consists of 14 residues. The V gene's germline CDR1 is MNHEY and CDR2 SMNVEV (reference sequence). CDR3: CASSSLDRAGGYTF. DNA for the CDR3: TGTGCCAGCAGTTCTCTGGACAGGGCGGGAGGCTACACCTTC.

The V and J genes are TRBV30 and TRBJ2-1; the D is unclear. With 0 bases removed from V and 8 bases from J, the gap between germline ends came to 5 bases. From germline, CDR1 is GTSNPN and CDR2 SVGIG (reference sequence). The length of the CDR3 is 11 residues. CDR3: CAWSVAYEQFF. For the CDR3, the DNA is TGTGCCTGGAGTGTAGCGTATGAGCAGTTCTTC.

The V gene is TRBV7-9, the J gene TRBJ1-2; possible D gene TRBD1, 6 bases. CDR3 length equals 13 residues. V lost 5 bases and J 2 bases, leaving 9 bases between the germline ends. Germline assignment: CDR1 SEHNR and CDR2 FQNEAQ (reference sequence). CDR3 coding DNA: TGTGCCAGCAGCGCACAGGGAAACTATGGCTACACCTTC. It is translated as CASSAQGNYGYTF.

The rearrangement uses TRBV19 and TRBJ1-2; no clear D gene. Deletions cut 7 bases from V and 1 base from J, with 13 bases between. CDR1 and CDR2 from the germline V gene are LNHDA and SQIVND (reference sequence). This CDR3 is built from 14 residues. The CDR3: CASTLMTGNYGYTF. In nucleotides, the CDR3 is TGTGCCAGTACCCTAATGACGGGTAACTATGGCTACACCTTC.

A note on this clone: Other DNA sequences of this sample code for an identical CDR3. The chain is built from TRBV19 and TRBJ1-3; D unresolved. Trimming removed 6 bases at V and 4 bases at J, with 7 bases between. The germline gives CDR1 LNHDA, CDR2 SQIVND (reference sequence). This CDR3 spans 12 amino acids. CDR3 protein: CASRNTGNTIYF. The CDR3 DNA reads as TGTGCCAGTAGGAACACCGGAAACACCATATATTTT.

In nucleotides, the CDR3 is TGTGCCAGTATGGGGGGGTTGGACACTGAAGCTTTCTTT. Translated: CASMGGLDTEAFF. V is TRBV19 and J is TRBJ1-1; TRBD1 might be the D (5 bases). Germline V gives CDR1 LNHDA, CDR2 SQIVND (reference sequence). V gave up 7 bases and J gave up 3 bases, with 12 bases separating them. The CDR3 contains 13 residues.

The chain has TRBV28 and TRBJ1-4; maybe TRBD1 (5 bases). The CDR3 totals 15 residues. With 3 bases removed from V and 0 bases from J, the gap between germline ends came to 8 bases. Germline V lookup: CDR1 MDHEN, CDR2 SYDVKM. In nucleotides, the CDR3 is TGTGCCAGCAGTTTTGACAGTTCAACTAATGAAAAACTGTTTTTT. As protein: CASSFDSSTNEKLFF.

This rearrangement joins TRBV29-1 to TRBJ2-1; D possibly corresponds to TRBD1 (6 bases). Trimming took off 8 bases at V and 0 bases at J, with 14 bases between the two ends. The CDR3 runs 14 residues. From germline, CDR1 is SQVTM and CDR2 ANQGSEA. The CDR3 here is CSLGTPRSYNEQFF. The CDR3 DNA reads TGCAGCTTGGGGACACCTCGCTCCTACAATGAGCAGTTCTTC.

With regard to this clone: One junction end disagrees with the germline gene, perhaps due to a read error. The rearrangement uses TRBV6-5 and TRBJ2-7, with D perhaps matching TRBD2 (5 bases). The CDR3 runs to 14 residues. CDR1 is MNHEY and CDR2 is SVGAGI in the germline V gene. CDR3 in DNA: TGTGCCAGCGGTTATACGGAGGTTCACTACGAGCAGTACTTC. Translated: CASGYTEVHYEQYF.

This chain uses TRBV6-5 with TRBJ1-1; 9 bases are a match to TRBD1. Losses at the gene ends were 10 bases for V and 7 bases for J; bases not matched to a gene: 10. Germline lookup yields CDR1 MNHEY and CDR2 SVGAGI. The length of the CDR3 is 13 residues. The CDR3 loop is CATTQGATGEAFF. The CDR3 nucleotides are TGTGCCACCACACAGGGGGCAACGGGTGAAGCTTTCTTT.

This CDR3 is CAWSAASSYEQYF. CDR3 DNA: TGTGCCTGGAGCGCAGCGAGCTCCTACGAGCAGTACTTC. The V call is TRBV30, the J call TRBJ2-7; D unresolved. Germline CDR1 and CDR2: GTSNPN and SVGIG (reference sequence). Trimming removed 3 bases from V and 0 bases from J, with 9 bases in between. This CDR3 has 13 amino acids.

In DNA, the CDR3 is TGTGCCAGCAGCTCAAATGTGCGGGGGGGCAATGAGCAGTTCTTC. Encoded protein: CASSSNVRGGNEQFF. The rearrangement uses TRBV11-3 and TRBJ2-1; 9 nucleotides match TRBD2. The CDR3 totals 15 residues. The ends lost 4 bases at V and 6 bases at J; junction bases unmatched: 7. Looked up from germline, CDR1 is SGHNT and CDR2 is YENEEA.

The chain has TRBV7-3 and TRBJ1-6; weak D call: TRBD1 (5 bases). CDR3 length equals 15 residues. Trimming shortened V by 3 bases and J by 9 bases, and 15 bases separated the two germline ends. From germline, CDR1 is SGHTA and CDR2 FQGTGA. For the CDR3, the DNA is TGTGCCAGCAGCTTCGGGGGAAGTCGGGGTTCACCCCTCCACTTT. Its translation is CASSFGGSRGSPLHF.

The table lists this clone with a count of one. The chain carries TRBV10-3 and TRBJ1-1; D is ambiguous. Trimming cost V 4 bases and J 2 bases, with 11 bases left between them. Germline CDR1 ENHRY, CDR2 SYGVKD. The CDR3 loop spans 14 amino acids. CDR3 nucleotide sequence: TGTGCCATCAGTGTTGGAGGATCCAACACTGAAGCTTTCTTT. The encoded protein is CAISVGGSNTEAFF.